This T cell receptor beta chain was documented in a study of blood T cell repertoires in COVID-19. Study as a whole: From the United States, Italy and Spain came samples of acute and convalescent COVID-19. The cDNA or gDNA used as material had been derived from T cells, B-cell-depleted T cells, or PBMCs.

Original handling: Estimates of nucleated cell counts were drawn from the amplification of reference gene primers. Produced via immunoSEQ multiplex PCR; TCRdb's table is partial and in-frame only. That table furnishes V, J and clone size, whereas the DNA furnished D and trimming. The sample lists fewer than 300,000 clones, roughly 83% occurring once. Germline loops: CDR1 LGHNT, CDR2 FRNRAP. The CDR3 is made up of 15 amino acids. The V gene end was trimmed by 2 bases and the J gene end by 3 bases; junction bases not matched to a gene: 5. Sequenced input: peripheral blood. This clonotype was obtained from a woman in her sixties or seventies with active or convalescent COVID-19. This chain connects TRBV12-5 to TRBJ1-1; 8 bases align to TRBD1. This CDR3 is CASGLSTGGDTEAFF. In DNA form, the CDR3 reads TGTGCTAGTGGTTTGTCCACAGGGGGAGACACTGAAGCTTTCTTT.